This T cell receptor (beta chain) was captured in a study of blood T cell repertoires in COVID-19. Study information: The analysed material was cDNA or gDNA that came from T cells, B-cell-depleted T cells, or PBMCs.

V was pared by 5 bases and J by 1 base, with 5 bases of the junction left unmatched. The CDR3 has 15 amino acids. Germline-derived CDR1 and CDR2 are SGHRS and YFSETQ. Clones were read by immunoSEQ multiplex PCR, and TCRdb kept only the in-frame ones, dropping some. The sample has some 170,000 clones; about 92% are singletons. This clonotype originated in a woman aged 55-69 years with COVID-19, enrolled during active disease. The chain joins TRBV5-1 to TRBJ2-2; 7 nucleotides agree with TRBD1. Sequenced material: peripheral blood. DNA for the CDR3: TGCGCCAGCAGTAAGGGGGCCGAGAACACCGGGGAGCTGTTTTTT. Translation: CASSKGAENTGELFF.